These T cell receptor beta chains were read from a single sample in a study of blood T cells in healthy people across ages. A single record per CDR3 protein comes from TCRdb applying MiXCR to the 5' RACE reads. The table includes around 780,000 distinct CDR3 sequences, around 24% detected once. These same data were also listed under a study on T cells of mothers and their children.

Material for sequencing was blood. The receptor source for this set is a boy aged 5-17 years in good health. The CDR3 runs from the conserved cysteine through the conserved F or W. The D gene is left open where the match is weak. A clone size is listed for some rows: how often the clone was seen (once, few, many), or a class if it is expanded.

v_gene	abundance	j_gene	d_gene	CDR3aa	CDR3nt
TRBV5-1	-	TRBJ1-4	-	CASSFAGNANEKLFF	TGCGCCAGCAGCTTCGCAGGGAACGCGAATGAAAAACTGTTTTTT
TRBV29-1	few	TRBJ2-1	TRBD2	CSVDSSGGQSSYNEQFF	TGCAGCGTTGATAGTAGCGGGGGGCAAAGCTCCTACAATGAGCAGTTCTTC
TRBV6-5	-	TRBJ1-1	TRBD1	CASSEGTGGGEAFF	TGTGCCAGCAGCGAAGGGACAGGGGGCGGAGAAGCTTTCTTT
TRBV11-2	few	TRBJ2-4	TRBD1	CASSPNFLRGSKNIQYF	TGTGCCAGCAGCCCGAACTTTCTCAGGGGGTCCAAAAACATTCAGTACTTC
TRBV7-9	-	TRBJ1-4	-	CASSLNGATNEKLFF	TGTGCCAGCAGCCTTAACGGGGCAACTAATGAAAAACTGTTTTTT
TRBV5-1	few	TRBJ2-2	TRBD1	CASSLVTGAYTGELFF	TGCGCCAGCAGCTTGGTGACAGGGGCTTACACCGGGGAGCTGTTTTTT
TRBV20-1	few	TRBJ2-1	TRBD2	CSANLAGGGNEQFF	TGCAGTGCTAATCTGGCGGGGGGTGGAAATGAGCAGTTCTTC
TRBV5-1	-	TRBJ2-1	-	CASGEAYNEQFF	TGCGCCAGCGGGGAGGCTTACAATGAGCAGTTCTTC
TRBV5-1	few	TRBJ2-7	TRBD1	CASSGGQGPSYEQYF	TGCGCCAGCAGCGGGGGACAGGGTCCTTCCTATGAGCAGTACTTC
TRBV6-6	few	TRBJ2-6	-	CASSYSTAVPGANVLTF	TGTGCCAGCAGTTACTCGACGGCGGTCCCTGGGGCCAACGTCCTGACTTTC
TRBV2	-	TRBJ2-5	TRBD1	CASRWTGGTQYF	TGTGCCAGCAGGTGGACAGGGGGGACCCAGTACTTC
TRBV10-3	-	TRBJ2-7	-	CAIKVQGREQYF	TGTGCCATCAAGGTCCAGGGGCGCGAGCAGTACTTC
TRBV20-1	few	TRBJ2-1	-	CSVKRSKTGMDEQFF	TGCAGTGTTAAGAGATCGAAGACAGGTATGGATGAGCAGTTCTTC
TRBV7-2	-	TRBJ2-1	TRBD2	CASSSVALAVNEQFF	TGTGCCAGCAGCTCAGTGGCACTAGCGGTAAATGAGCAGTTCTTC
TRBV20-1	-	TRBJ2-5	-	CSASPGVETQYF	TGCAGTGCTTCCCCGGGTGTAGAGACCCAGTACTTC
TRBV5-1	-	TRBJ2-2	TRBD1	CASSPRQGSGTGELFF	TGCGCCAGCAGCCCACGACAGGGATCCGGCACCGGGGAGCTGTTTTTT
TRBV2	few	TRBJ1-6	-	CASRIGASSYNSPLHF	TGTGCCAGCAGAATCGGGGCAAGTTCCTATAATTCACCCCTCCACTTT
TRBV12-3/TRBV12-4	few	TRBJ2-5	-	CASSLVVGGGGPPRETQYF	TGTGCCAGCAGTTTGGTTGTTGGTGGGGGGGGGCCTCCTCGGGAGACCCAGTACTTC
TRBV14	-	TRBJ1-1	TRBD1	CASSQADRVTEAFF	TGTGCCAGCAGCCAAGCCGACAGGGTCACTGAAGCTTTCTTT
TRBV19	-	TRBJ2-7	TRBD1	CASSITTGYEQYF	TGTGCCAGTAGTATCACGACAGGGTACGAGCAGTACTTC
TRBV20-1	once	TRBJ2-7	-	CSASVAGLLEQYF	TGCAGTGCTAGCGTAGCCGGCCTTCTTGAGCAGTACTTC
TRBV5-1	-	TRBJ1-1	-	CASSLGQRGTEAFF	TGCGCCAGCAGCTTGGGGCAGCGGGGCACTGAAGCTTTCTTT
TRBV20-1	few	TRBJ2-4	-	CSADAGAGKNIQYF	TGCAGTGCAGACGCGGGGGCAGGCAAAAACATTCAGTACTTC
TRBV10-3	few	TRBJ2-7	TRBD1	CAINPGQGGYEQYF	TGTGCCATCAACCCGGGACAGGGGGGGTACGAGCAGTACTTC
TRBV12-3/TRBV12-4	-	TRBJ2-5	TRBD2	CASRSGVVETQYF	TGTGCCAGCAGGAGCGGGGTCGTGGAGACCCAGTACTTC
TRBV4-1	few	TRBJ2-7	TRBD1	CASSQLGTGGSEQYF	TGCGCCAGCAGCCAATTGGGGACAGGGGGTAGCGAGCAGTACTTC
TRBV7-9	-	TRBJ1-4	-	CASSPQGRHTEKLFF	TGTGCCAGCAGCCCTCAGGGCCGACATACCGAAAAACTGTTTTTT
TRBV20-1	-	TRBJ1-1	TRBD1	CSAREGTGRDEAFF	TGCAGTGCTAGAGAGGGGACAGGGAGGGATGAAGCTTTCTTT
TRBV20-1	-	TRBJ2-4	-	CSAKSSDQNIQYF	TGCAGTGCTAAGAGTTCAGACCAAAACATTCAGTACTTC
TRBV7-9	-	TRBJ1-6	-	CASSFDNSPLHF	TGTGCCAGCAGCTTTGATAATTCACCCCTCCACTTT
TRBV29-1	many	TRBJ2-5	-	CSVPPGTEQETQYF	TGCAGCGTGCCACCAGGGACCGAGCAAGAGACCCAGTACTTC
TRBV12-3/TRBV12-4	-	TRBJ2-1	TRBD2	CASSSLAGGAGQFF	TGTGCCAGCAGTTCTCTAGCGGGGGGAGCGGGGCAGTTCTTC
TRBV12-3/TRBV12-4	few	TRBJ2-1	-	CASSLAPQGEQFF	TGTGCCAGCAGTTTAGCCCCCCAGGGTGAGCAGTTCTTC
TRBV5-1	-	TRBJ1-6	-	CASSLWGPLEPLHF	TGCGCCAGCAGCTTATGGGGGCCCCTCGAACCCCTCCACTTT
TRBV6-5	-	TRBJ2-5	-	CASSLGGGYETQYF	TGTGCCAGCAGTTTAGGAGGGGGATACGAGACCCAGTACTTC
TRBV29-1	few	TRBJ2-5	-	CSVLRGVGIETQYF	TGCAGCGTCCTCAGGGGGGTCGGCATAGAGACCCAGTACTTC
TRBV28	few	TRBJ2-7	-	CASSFSGHPAPYEQYF	TGTGCCAGCAGTTTTTCTGGACACCCAGCCCCCTACGAGCAGTACTTC
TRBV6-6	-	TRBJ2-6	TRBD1	CASSPPRTGGANVLTF	TGTGCCAGCAGCCCCCCTCGGACAGGAGGGGCCAACGTCCTGACTTTC
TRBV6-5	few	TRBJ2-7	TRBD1	CASSYSATGGVYEQYF	TGTGCCAGCAGTTACTCGGCGACAGGGGGCGTCTACGAGCAGTACTTC
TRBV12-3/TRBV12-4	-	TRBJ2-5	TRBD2	CASRPAGGPQETQYF	TGTGCCAGCAGACCAGCGGGGGGACCTCAAGAGACCCAGTACTTC
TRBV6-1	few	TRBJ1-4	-	CASSAGTSSGEKLFF	TGTGCCAGCAGTGCCGGGACATCCTCAGGGGAAAAACTGTTTTTT
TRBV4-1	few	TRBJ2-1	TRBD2	CASSQGMVGGGAWHEQFF	TGCGCCAGCAGCCAAGGGATGGTCGGCGGGGGGGCCTGGCATGAGCAGTTCTTC
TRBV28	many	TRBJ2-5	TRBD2	CASRTSLLAGGQETQYF	TGTGCCAGCAGAACCTCCTTACTAGCGGGGGGGCAAGAGACCCAGTACTTC
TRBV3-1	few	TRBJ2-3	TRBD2	CASSETSGGTSDTQYF	TGTGCCAGCAGCGAAACTAGCGGGGGGACCTCAGATACGCAGTATTTT
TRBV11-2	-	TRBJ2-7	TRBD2	CASSPLASGGSYEQYF	TGTGCCAGCAGCCCTCTTGCTAGCGGGGGTTCCTACGAGCAGTACTTC
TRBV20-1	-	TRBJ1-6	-	CSAEPGRSNSPLHF	TGCAGTGCTGAACCGGGACGGAGTAATTCACCCCTCCACTTT
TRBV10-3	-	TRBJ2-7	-	CAISPRDPRNEQYF	TGTGCCATCTCCCCCCGGGACCCCCGCAACGAGCAGTACTTC
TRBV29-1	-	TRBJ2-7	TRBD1	CSVSGQGVSYEQYF	TGCAGCGTTTCCGGACAGGGGGTGTCCTACGAGCAGTACTTC
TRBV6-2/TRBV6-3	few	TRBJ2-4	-	CASSYQGGVYIQYF	TGTGCCAGCAGTTACCAAGGAGGAGTGTACATTCAGTACTTC
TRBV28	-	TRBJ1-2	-	CASSSGGIGGDGYTF	TGTGCCAGCAGTTCGGGGGGAATTGGAGGCGATGGCTACACCTTC
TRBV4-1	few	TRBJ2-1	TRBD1	CASSQGGTGVIDEQFF	TGCGCCAGCAGCCAAGGAGGGACAGGGGTTATCGATGAGCAGTTCTTC
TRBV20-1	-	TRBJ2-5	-	CSARRAGVLETQYF	TGCAGTGCTAGAAGGGCAGGGGTCTTGGAGACCCAGTACTTC
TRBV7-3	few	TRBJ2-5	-	CASSARDGKETQYF	TGTGCCAGCAGCGCCCGGGACGGGAAAGAGACCCAGTACTTC
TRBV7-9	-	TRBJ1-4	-	CASSLFQGGEKLFF	TGTGCCAGCAGCTTATTTCAGGGAGGTGAAAAACTGTTTTTT
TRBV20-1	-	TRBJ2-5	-	CSARVPQDLISQYF	TGCAGTGCTAGAGTGCCGCAGGACCTCATATCCCAGTACTTC